This is a list of T cell receptor beta chains from one sample in a study of cytomegalovirus exposure and HLA in healthy donors. Generated by immunoSEQ multiplex PCR, the TCRdb table keeps only in-frame clones and is missing some. The data show around 70,000 clones, 65% to 80% seen once. The sequenced sample was PBMCs. The receptors here all came from a man in his 70s in good health and CMV-seronegative. Each CDR3 is given with its conserved first and last residue. A D gene is named only where the DNA matches it firmly. Rows give clone size only sometimes, using once, few, many, or a class for an expanded clone.

clone size,D gene,J gene,V gene,CDR3 DNA,CDR3 protein
NA,TRBD2,TRBJ2-3,TRBV27,TGTGCCAGCAGTCTCGGACTAGCGGCGGTGGATACGCAGTATTTT,CASSLGLAAVDTQYF
NA,TRBD1,TRBJ2-7,TRBV28,TGTGCCATCCCGGGACAGGGGGCAGGGGAGCAGTACTTC,CAIPGQGAGEQYF
NA,TRBD2,TRBJ2-3,TRBV7-9,TGTGCCAGCAGCTCTAGCGGGGCGACCACAGATACGCAGTATTTT,CASSSSGATTDTQYF
NA,TRBD2,TRBJ2-1,TRBV10-3,TGTGCCATCAGTGAAAACTTCGGGACGGGACTAGCGGTATTAGGTGAGCAGTTCTTC,CAISENFGTGLAVLGEQFF
few,TRBD1,TRBJ1-1,TRBV11-3,TGTGCCAGCAGTCGAGACAGGGCGAGTGAAGCTTTCTTT,CASSRDRASEAFF
NA,NA,TRBJ2-2,TRBV6-6,TGTGCCAGCAGTTACTCGAAAGGGGACACCGGGGAGCTGTTTTTT,CASSYSKGDTGELFF
NA,TRBD1,TRBJ1-1,TRBV6-1,TGTGCCAGCAGTGGGGACAGGGGTGTATTGGAAGCAGCTTTCTTT,CASSGDRGVLEAAFF
NA,NA,TRBJ1-1,TRBV4-3,TGCGCCAGCAGCCAAGCAGGGGCGGGTGGCACTGAAGCTTTCTTT,CASSQAGAGGTEAFF
NA,NA,TRBJ1-2,TRBV7-9,TGTGCCAGCTCGATGGTGGGCAGGGTAAGGGATGGCTACACCTTC,CASSMVGRVRDGYTF
NA,TRBD1,TRBJ2-7,TRBV27,TGTGCCAGCAGTCCAGGGACAGGGGCGCCCTACGAGCAGTACTTC,CASSPGTGAPYEQYF
NA,NA,TRBJ2-3,TRBV7-8,TGTGCCAGCAGCTTAGAAGGGGCGCAGTATTTT,CASSLEGAQYF
many,TRBD1,TRBJ2-6,TRBV29-1,TGCAGCGTTGAAGGACAGGGAACGGGAGGGGCCAACGTCCTGACTTTC,CSVEGQGTGGANVLTF
NA,NA,TRBJ1-1,TRBV6-5,TGTGCCAGCAGTCCTCCGGGAGGGATGGGCACTGAAGCTTTCTTT,CASSPPGGMGTEAFF
few,NA,TRBJ1-4,TRBV6-6,TGTGCCAGCAACCGGAATGAAAAACTGTTTTTT,CASNRNEKLFF
NA,NA,TRBJ1-5,TRBV19,TGTGCCAGTAGTGCAGGGTCCCCAAATCAGCCCCAGCATTTT,CASSAGSPNQPQHF
NA,NA,TRBJ1-2,TRBV18,TGTGCCAGCTCGCAGGGTTCCCACACCTTC,CASSQGSHTF
few,TRBD1,TRBJ2-3,TRBV28,TGTGCCGGATCAGGGGGCGCCTCTATCTTCACAGATACGCAGTATTTT,CAGSGGASIFTDTQYF
NA,TRBD1,TRBJ1-5,TRBV6-6,TGTGCCGGAGGGACAGGCAATCAGCCCCAGCATTTT,CAGGTGNQPQHF
NA,NA,TRBJ2-2,TRBV7-2,TGTGCCAGCAGCCCCACTGGTGTACAGGTCAACACCGGGGAGCTGTTTTTT,CASSPTGVQVNTGELFF
NA,TRBD2,TRBJ2-2,TRBV11-2,TGTGCCAGCAGCTTAAGAGGGTCCTGGACTAGCAACACCGGGGAGCTGTTTTTT,CASSLRGSWTSNTGELFF
few,TRBD2,TRBJ2-3,TRBV19,TGTGCCAGTAGAATAGGGACTAGTGGAACAGATACGCAGTATTTT,CASRIGTSGTDTQYF
few,TRBD1,TRBJ2-5,TRBV6-5,TGTGCCAGCAGCAGATACAGGGGCGACCAAGAGACCCAGTACTTC,CASSRYRGDQETQYF
NA,TRBD1,TRBJ1-1,TRBV19,TGTGCCAGTAGTACCCGACAGGGCATGAACACTGAAGCTTTCTTT,CASSTRQGMNTEAFF
few,NA,TRBJ2-5,TRBV5-5,TGTGCCAGCAGCTTGCAGGGGAATGCTATGGAGACCCAGTACTTC,CASSLQGNAMETQYF
NA,TRBD2,TRBJ2-5,TRBV7-2,TGTGCCAGCAGCTTAGTAGCTAGCGGGGGGCCCCAAGAGACCCAGTACTTC,CASSLVASGGPQETQYF
NA,TRBD2,TRBJ2-3,TRBV10-3,TGTGCCATCAGTGAGTCGAATATAGCGGGATTATATTTT,CAISESNIAGLYF
once,NA,TRBJ2-7,TRBV7-8,TGTGCCAGCAGCTTAATAGGGGAGGCCATCTACGAGCAGTACTTC,CASSLIGEAIYEQYF
NA,NA,TRBJ2-1,TRBV5-4,TGTGCCAGCAGCCCATATAATACCTTCGGAGGAGAGCAGTTCTTC,CASSPYNTFGGEQFF
NA,TRBD1,TRBJ2-1,TRBV6-1,TGTGCCAGCAGAGGGGGACAGGGGGGACTAAATGAGCAGTTCTTC,CASRGGQGGLNEQFF
few,NA,TRBJ1-1,TRBV10-2,TGCGCCAGCAGTCAACGGGGACTATGGAACACTGAAGCTTTCTTT,CASSQRGLWNTEAFF
once,TRBD2,TRBJ2-2,TRBV6-1,TGTGCCTCCTGGAGCGGGGGGGATGCCGGGGAGCTGTTTTTT,CASWSGGDAGELFF
once,TRBD1,TRBJ2-5,TRBV7-2,TGTGCCAGCAGCTACAGGGGATTGGGACAAGAGACCCAGTACTTC,CASSYRGLGQETQYF
NA,NA,TRBJ1-4,TRBV5-1,TGCGCCAGCAGCTTGAGAGGGATGGATGAAAAACTGTTTTTT,CASSLRGMDEKLFF
NA,TRBD1,TRBJ2-7,TRBV30,TGTGCCTGGAGAATCCCAGGGGGAACCTACGAGCAGTACTTC,CAWRIPGGTYEQYF
once,NA,TRBJ2-3,TRBV6-6,TGTGCCAGCAGTTACGGGGGCGTGAGCACAGATACGCAGTATTTT,CASSYGGVSTDTQYF
NA,NA,TRBJ1-5,TRBV6-5,TGTGCCAGCAGTTACTCTCCTCCGGGGAGCAATCAGCCCCAGCATTTT,CASSYSPPGSNQPQHF
once,TRBD1,TRBJ1-2,TRBV2,TGTGCCAGACAACAAGCCCCGGGACAGGGGGCGAGTGGCTACACCTTC,CARQQAPGQGASGYTF
NA,TRBD2,TRBJ2-7,TRBV27,TGTGCCAGCCGGACTAGCGGTATCTACGAGCAGTACTTC,CASRTSGIYEQYF
NA,NA,TRBJ2-2,TRBV4-3,TGCGCCAGCAGCCTGGAGGGCACCGGGGAGCTGTTTTTT,CASSLEGTGELFF
NA,NA,TRBJ1-2,TRBV30,TGTGCCTGGAGTGGGAAACAGGAATCCTATGGCTACACCTTC,CAWSGKQESYGYTF
NA,NA,TRBJ1-4,TRBV13,TGTGCCAGCAGCTTAAGGGGGGGATCAACTAATGAAAAACTGTTTTTT,CASSLRGGSTNEKLFF
NA,NA,TRBJ2-1,TRBV7-9,TGTGCCAGCAGCTTAACCGGGTCCCTGGACAGTGAGCAGTTCTTC,CASSLTGSLDSEQFF
NA,NA,TRBJ2-6,TRBV13,TGTGCCAGCAGCTTTCGCAGGGCGGACGGGGCCAACGTCCTGACTTTC,CASSFRRADGANVLTF
NA,TRBD1,TRBJ1-1,TRBV7-9,TGTGCCAGCAGCACTCGGACAGGGAAGGACGGAACTGAAGCTTTCTTT,CASSTRTGKDGTEAFF
NA,NA,TRBJ2-7,TRBV10-2,TGCGCCAGCAGGATCAGCGGAGTAACCTACGAGCAGTACTTC,CASRISGVTYEQYF